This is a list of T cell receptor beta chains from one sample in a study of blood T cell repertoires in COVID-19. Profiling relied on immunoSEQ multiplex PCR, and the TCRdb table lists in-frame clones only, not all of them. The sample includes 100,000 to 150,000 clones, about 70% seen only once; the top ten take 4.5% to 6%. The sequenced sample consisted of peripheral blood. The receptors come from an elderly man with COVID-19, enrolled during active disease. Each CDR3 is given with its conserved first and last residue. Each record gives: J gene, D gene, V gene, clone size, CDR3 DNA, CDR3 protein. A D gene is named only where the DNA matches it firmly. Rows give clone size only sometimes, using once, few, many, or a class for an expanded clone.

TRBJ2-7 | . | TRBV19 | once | . | CASSIVGQGSARYF
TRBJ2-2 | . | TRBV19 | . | TGTGCCAGTAGTATGCGGACCGGGGAGCTGTTTTTT | CASSMRTGELFF
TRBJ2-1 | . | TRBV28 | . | TGTGCCAGCAGTTTATTCGGCGGGAATGAGCAGTTCTTC | CASSLFGGNEQFF
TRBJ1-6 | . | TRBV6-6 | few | TGTGCCAGCAACAGTCCACGCAATTCACCCCTCCACTTT | CASNSPRNSPLHF
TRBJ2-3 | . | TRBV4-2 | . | TGTGCCAGCAGCTCTAGTGAGGTAGATACGCAGTATTTT | CASSSSEVDTQYF
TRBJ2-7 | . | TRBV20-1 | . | TGCAGTGCTAGTGAGCTAGTTTCGGTCGAGCAGTACTTC | CSASELVSVEQYF
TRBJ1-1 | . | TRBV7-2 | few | TGTGCCAGCAGTCTGACAGAGAACACTGAAGCTTTCTTT | CASSLTENTEAFF
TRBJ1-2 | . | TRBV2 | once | TGTGCTAGCAGTGACAGCTCGGGCTATGGCTACACCTTC | CASSDSSGYGYTF
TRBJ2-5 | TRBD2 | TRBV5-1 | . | TGCGCCAGCAGCTCCGGACTAGCGGGCACGTCCCAAGAGACCCAGTACTTC | CASSSGLAGTSQETQYF
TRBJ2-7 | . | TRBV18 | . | TGTGCCAGCTCACCACCAGGTACGCCGGGCTACGAGCAGTACTTC | CASSPPGTPGYEQYF
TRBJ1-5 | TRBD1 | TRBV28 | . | TGTGCCAGCAGTTTACAGGGGGCAGGCAATCAGCCCCAGCATTTT | CASSLQGAGNQPQHF
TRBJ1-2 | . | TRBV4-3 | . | TGCGCCAGCAGCCAAGATGCCAGGGCTAGCTATGGCTACACCTTC | CASSQDARASYGYTF
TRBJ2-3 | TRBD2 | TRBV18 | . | TGTGCCAGCTTCAGGACTAGCGGGGCAGATACGCAGTATTTT | CASFRTSGADTQYF
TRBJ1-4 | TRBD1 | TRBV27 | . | TGTGCCAGCAGTTTATTACTCCGACAGGGCATGCGGGAAAAACTGTTTTTT | CASSLLLRQGMREKLFF
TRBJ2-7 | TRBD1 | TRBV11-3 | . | TGTGCCAGCAGCCGGGGACAGGGGTCTTCCTACGAGCAGTACTTC | CASSRGQGSSYEQYF
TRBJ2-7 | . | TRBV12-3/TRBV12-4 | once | TGTGCCAGCAGTTTCGGGGCGCGGGGAGAGCAGTACTTC | CASSFGARGEQYF
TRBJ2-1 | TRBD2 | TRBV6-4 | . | TGTGCCAGCAGTGACTCAGGTAGCGGGAGCTCACAGTTCTTC | CASSDSGSGSSQFF
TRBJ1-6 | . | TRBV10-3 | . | TGTGCCATCAGTGATTGGGCAGCGGATTATAATTCACCCCTCCACTTT | CAISDWAADYNSPLHF
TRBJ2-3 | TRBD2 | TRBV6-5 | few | TGTGCCAGCTGTTCCGGGCTTGGACTAGCCTGCGATACGCAGTATTTT | CASCSGLGLACDTQYF
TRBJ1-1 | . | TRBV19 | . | TGTGCCAGTAGTACTTCGACTGAAGCTTTCTTT | CASSTSTEAFF
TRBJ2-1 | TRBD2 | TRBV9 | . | TGTGCCAGCAGCGTAGCGGAGGCGGGAGTGGATGAGCAGTTCTTC | CASSVAEAGVDEQFF
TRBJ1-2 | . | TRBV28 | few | TGTGCCAGCAGCGGGCAGGGGAATGGCTACACCTTC | CASSGQGNGYTF
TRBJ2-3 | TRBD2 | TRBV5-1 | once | TGCGCCAGCAGCCCGGGACTAGCGTCGGGAGATACGCAGTATTTT | CASSPGLASGDTQYF
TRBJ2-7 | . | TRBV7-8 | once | TGTGCCAGCAGCCCGCCGGAGTTCCAGGGAGGCTACGAGCAGTACTTC | CASSPPEFQGGYEQYF
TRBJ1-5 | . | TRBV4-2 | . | TGTGCCAGCAGCCAAGAGGCAGGTCGTGGACAGCCCCAGCATTTT | CASSQEAGRGQPQHF
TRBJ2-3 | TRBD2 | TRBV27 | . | TGTGCCAGCAGTTCCAGACTAGCGGGCACAGATACGCAGTATTTT | CASSSRLAGTDTQYF
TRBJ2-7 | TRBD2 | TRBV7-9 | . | TGTGCCAGCAGCATAGCGGGAGGGCCCTACGAGCAGTACTTC | CASSIAGGPYEQYF
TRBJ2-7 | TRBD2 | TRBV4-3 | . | TGCGCCAGCAGCCGCGGGACTAGCGGAAACTACGAGCAGTACTTC | CASSRGTSGNYEQYF
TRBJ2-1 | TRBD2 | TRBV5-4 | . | TGTGCCAGCAGCTTCTGGACTAGCGACAATGAGCAGTTCTTC | CASSFWTSDNEQFF
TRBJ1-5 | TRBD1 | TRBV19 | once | TGTGCCAGTACCTCGACAGGGGTGGGCAATCAGCCCCAGCATTTT | CASTSTGVGNQPQHF
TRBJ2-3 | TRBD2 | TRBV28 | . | TGTGCCAGCAGATCGACCAACGGGAGGGGGGGAGATACGCAGTATTTT | CASRSTNGRGGDTQYF
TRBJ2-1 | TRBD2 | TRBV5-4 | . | TGTGCCAGCAGCTCCACCCTAGCGGGTTCATACAATGAGCAGTTCTTC | CASSSTLAGSYNEQFF
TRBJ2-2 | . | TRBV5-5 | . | TGTGCCAGCAGCTTGCGAGGGTACACCGGGGAGCTGTTTTTT | CASSLRGYTGELFF
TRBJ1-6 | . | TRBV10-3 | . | TGTGCCACCCACCGAGAGCTCGGTTCACCCCTCCACTTT | CATHRELGSPLHF
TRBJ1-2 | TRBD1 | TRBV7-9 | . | TGTGCCAGCAGCCCACAGCCGACAGGGGGGGATGGCTACACCTTC | CASSPQPTGGDGYTF
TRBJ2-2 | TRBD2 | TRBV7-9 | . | TGTGCCAGCAGCTTAAGCGGGAGGGCCAAGGCCGGGGAGCTGTTTTTT | CASSLSGRAKAGELFF
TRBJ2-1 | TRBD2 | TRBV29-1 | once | TGCAGCGTGGTTATCAGCGGGAGAAGTCGCAATGAGCAGTTCTTC | CSVVISGRSRNEQFF
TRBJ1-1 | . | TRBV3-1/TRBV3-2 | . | TGTGCCAGCAGCCTCGCCAGCACTGAAGCTTTCTTT | CASSLASTEAFF
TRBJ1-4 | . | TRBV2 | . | TGTGCCAGCAAGGAGACCAATGAAAAACTGTTTTTT | CASKETNEKLFF
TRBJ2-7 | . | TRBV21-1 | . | TGTGCCAGCACCGGACAGCAACGATCCTACGAGCAGTACTTC | CASTGQQRSYEQYF
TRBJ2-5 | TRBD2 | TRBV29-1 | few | TGCAGCGTTGAAGAAGAGGGAAATAAAGCGGGAGTCGGAGAGACCCAGTACTTC | CSVEEEGNKAGVGETQYF
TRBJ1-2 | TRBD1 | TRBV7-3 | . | TGTGCCAGCAGCTTAACAGGGGGCCGAGGCGGCTACACCTTC | CASSLTGGRGGYTF
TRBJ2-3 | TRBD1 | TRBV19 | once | TGTGCCAGTACAAGGGACAGGGGTACAGATACGCAGTATTTT | CASTRDRGTDTQYF
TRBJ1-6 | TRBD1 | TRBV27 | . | TGTGCCAGCAGTTTATCACAGGGGGTTAATTCACCCCTCCACTTT | CASSLSQGVNSPLHF
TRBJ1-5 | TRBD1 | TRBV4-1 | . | TGCGCCAGCAGCCTAAGGACAGGTCAGCCCCAGCATTTT | CASSLRTGQPQHF
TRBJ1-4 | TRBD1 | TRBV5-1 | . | TGCGCCAGCAGCTTGGCGGACAGGGGAAGGGAAAAACTGTTTTTT | CASSLADRGREKLFF
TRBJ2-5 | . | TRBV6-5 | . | TGTGCCAGCAGTATCCTAGGGGAAGAGACCCAGTACTTC | CASSILGEETQYF
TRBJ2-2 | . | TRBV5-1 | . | TGCGCCAGCAGCAAAGGGTTGACAGAACCCACCGGGGAGCTGTTTTTT | CASSKGLTEPTGELFF
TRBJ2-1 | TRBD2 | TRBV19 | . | TGTGCCAGTAGTAAACCGGGACTAGGTACGAATGAGCAGTTCTTC | CASSKPGLGTNEQFF
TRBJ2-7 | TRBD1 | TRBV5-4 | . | TGTGCCAGCAGCTGGGACAGGGGGCACGAGCAGTACTTC | CASSWDRGHEQYF
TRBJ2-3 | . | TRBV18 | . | TGTGCCAGCTCACCCGGGGGCACAGATACGCAGTATTTT | CASSPGGTDTQYF